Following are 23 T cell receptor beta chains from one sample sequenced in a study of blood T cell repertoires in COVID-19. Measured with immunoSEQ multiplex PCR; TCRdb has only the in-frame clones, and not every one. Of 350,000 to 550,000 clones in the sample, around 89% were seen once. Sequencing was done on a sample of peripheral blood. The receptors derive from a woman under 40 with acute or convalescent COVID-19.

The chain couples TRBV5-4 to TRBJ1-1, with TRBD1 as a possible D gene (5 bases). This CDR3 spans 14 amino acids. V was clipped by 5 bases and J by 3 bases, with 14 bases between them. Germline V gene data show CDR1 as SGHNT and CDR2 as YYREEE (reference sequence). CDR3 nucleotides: TGTGCCAGCAGATCGCGACGGGGGGACACTGAAGCTTTCTTT. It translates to CASRSRRGDTEAFF.

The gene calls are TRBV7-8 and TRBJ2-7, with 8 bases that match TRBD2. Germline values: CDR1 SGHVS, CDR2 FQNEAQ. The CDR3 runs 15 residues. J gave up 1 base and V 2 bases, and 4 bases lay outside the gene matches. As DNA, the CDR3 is TGTGCCAGCAGCTTATATCGGGGGGGATCCTACGAGCAGTACTTC. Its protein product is CASSLYRGGSYEQYF.

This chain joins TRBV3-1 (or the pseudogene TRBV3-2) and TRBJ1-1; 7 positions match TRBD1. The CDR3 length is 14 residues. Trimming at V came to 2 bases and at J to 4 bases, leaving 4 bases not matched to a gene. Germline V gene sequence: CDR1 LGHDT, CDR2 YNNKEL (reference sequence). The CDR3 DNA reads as TGTGCCAGCAGCCAACACAGGGGCGGCACTGAAGCTTTCTTT. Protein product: CASSQHRGGTEAFF.

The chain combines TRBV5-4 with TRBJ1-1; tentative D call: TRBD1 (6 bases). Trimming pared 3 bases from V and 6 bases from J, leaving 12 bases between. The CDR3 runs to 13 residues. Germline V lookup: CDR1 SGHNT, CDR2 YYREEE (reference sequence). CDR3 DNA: TGTGCCAGCAGCTCACAGGGACCCCCTGAAGCTTTCTTT. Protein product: CASSSQGPPEAFF. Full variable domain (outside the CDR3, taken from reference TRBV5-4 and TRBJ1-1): ETGVTQSPTHLIKTRGQQVTLRCSSQSGHNTVSWYQQALGQGPQFIFQYYREEENGRGNFPPRFSGLQFPNYSSELNVNALELDDSALYLCASSSQGPPEAFFGQGTRLTVV.

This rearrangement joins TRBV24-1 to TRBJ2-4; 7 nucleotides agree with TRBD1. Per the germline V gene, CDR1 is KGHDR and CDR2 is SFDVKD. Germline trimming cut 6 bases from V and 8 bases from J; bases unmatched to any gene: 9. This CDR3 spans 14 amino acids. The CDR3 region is CATSQRQGGDIQYF. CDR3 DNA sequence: TGTGCCACCAGTCAACGACAGGGCGGCGACATTCAGTACTTC.

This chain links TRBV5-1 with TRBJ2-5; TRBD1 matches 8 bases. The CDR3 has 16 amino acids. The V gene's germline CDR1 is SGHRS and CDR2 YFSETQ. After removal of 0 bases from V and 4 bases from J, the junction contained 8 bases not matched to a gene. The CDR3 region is CASSLGSGQGLETQYF. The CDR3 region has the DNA TGCGCCAGCAGCTTGGGTAGCGGACAGGGTTTAGAGACCCAGTACTTC.

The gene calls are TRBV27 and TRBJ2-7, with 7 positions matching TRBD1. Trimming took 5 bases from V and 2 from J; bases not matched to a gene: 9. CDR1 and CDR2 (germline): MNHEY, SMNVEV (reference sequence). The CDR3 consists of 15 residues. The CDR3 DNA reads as TGTGCCAGCAGTACAACCGGGACAGCAACCTACGAGCAGTACTTC. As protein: CASSTTGTATYEQYF.

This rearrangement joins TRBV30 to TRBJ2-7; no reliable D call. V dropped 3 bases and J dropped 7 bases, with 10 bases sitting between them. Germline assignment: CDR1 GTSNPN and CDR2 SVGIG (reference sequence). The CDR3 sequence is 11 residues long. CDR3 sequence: CAWRQNLEQYF. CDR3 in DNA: TGTGCCTGGAGGCAGAACCTGGAGCAGTACTTC.

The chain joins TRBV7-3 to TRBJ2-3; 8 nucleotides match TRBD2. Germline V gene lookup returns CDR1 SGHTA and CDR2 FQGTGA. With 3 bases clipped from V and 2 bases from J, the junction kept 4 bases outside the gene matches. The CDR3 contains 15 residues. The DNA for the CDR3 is TGTGCCAGCAGCTTCGGCGGGGGGTTCACAGATACGCAGTATTTT. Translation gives CASSFGGGFTDTQYF.

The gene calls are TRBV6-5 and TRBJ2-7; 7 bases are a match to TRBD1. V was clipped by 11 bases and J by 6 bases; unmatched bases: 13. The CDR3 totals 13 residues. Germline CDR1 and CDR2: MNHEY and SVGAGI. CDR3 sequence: CAAQGDVLGEQYF. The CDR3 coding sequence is TGTGCCGCCCAGGGGGACGTCCTAGGCGAGCAGTACTTC.

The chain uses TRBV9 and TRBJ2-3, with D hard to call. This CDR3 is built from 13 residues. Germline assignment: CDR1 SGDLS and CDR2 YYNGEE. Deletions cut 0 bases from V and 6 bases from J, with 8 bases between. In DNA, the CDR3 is TGTGCCAGCAGCGTAGGAGTCTTGGATACGCAGTATTTT. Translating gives CASSVGVLDTQYF.

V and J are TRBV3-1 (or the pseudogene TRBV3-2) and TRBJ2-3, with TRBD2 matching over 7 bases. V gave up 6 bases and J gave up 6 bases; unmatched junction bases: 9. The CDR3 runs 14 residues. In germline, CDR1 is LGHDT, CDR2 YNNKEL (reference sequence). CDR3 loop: CASRQRLASDTQYF. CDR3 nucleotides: TGTGCCAGCAGACAAAGACTAGCATCGGATACGCAGTATTTT.

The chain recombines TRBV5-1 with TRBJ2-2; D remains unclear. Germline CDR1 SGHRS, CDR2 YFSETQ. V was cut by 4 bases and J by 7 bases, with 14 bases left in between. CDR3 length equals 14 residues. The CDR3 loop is CASSPVTRGGELFF. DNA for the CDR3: TGCGCCAGCAGCCCCGTCACCAGAGGCGGGGAGCTGTTTTTT.

CDR3 nucleotide sequence: TGCAGCGTTAAAGGGGGGCAGTATGGCTACACCTTC. As protein: CSVKGGQYGYTF. The chain links TRBV29-1 to TRBJ1-2; maybe TRBD1 (6 bases). The CDR3 extends over 12 amino acids. Trimming shortened V by 5 bases and J by 5 bases, and 12 bases separated the two germline ends. Germline V gene lookup returns CDR1 SQVTM and CDR2 ANQGSEA.

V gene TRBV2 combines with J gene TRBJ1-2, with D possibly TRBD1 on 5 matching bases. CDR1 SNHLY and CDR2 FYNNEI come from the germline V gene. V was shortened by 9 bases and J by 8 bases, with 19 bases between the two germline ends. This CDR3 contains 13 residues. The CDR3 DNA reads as TGTGCCAGTAGGGGCGACTCCAAAACAGGCTACACCTTC. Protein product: CASRGDSKTGYTF.

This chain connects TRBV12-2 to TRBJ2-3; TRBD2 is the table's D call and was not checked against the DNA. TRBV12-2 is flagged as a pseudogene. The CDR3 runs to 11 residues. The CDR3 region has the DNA TGTGCAAGTCGCTTTTATAATACGCAGTATTTT. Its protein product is CASRFYNTQYF.

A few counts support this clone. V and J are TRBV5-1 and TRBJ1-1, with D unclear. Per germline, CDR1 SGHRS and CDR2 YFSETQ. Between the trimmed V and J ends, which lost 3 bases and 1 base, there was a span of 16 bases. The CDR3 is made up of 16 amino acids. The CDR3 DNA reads TGCGCCAGCAGCTCCGAACTTCCCTCGGGGAACACTGAAGCTTTCTTT. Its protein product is CASSSELPSGNTEAFF. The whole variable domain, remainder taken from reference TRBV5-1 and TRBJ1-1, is KAGVTQTPRYLIKTRGQQVTLSCSPISGHRSVSWYQQTPGQGLQFLFEYFSETQRNKGNFPGRFSGRQFSNSRSEMNVSTLELGDSALYLCASSSELPSGNTEAFFGQGTRLTVV.

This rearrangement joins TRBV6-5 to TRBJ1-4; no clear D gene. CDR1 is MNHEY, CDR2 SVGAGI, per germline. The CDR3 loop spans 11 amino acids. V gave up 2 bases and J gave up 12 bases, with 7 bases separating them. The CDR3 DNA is TGTGCCAGCAGTTACAACGGGGAACTGTTTTTT. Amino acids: CASSYNGELFF.

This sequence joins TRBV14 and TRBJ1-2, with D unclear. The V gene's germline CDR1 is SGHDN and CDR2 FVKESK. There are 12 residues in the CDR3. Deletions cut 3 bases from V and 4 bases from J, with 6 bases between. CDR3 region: CASSQSGYGYTF. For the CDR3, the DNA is TGTGCCAGCAGCCAGTCCGGCTATGGCTACACCTTC.

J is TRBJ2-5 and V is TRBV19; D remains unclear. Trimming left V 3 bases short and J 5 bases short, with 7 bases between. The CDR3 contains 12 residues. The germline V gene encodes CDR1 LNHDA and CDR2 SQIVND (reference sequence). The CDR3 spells CASSIPGETQYF. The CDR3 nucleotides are TGTGCCAGTAGTATCCCCGGGGAGACCCAGTACTTC.

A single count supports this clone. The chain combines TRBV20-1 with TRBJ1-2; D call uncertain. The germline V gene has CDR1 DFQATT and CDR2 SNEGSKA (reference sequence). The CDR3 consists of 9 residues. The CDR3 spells CRPNEGYTF. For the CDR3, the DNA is TGCAGGCCTAATGAAGGCTACACCTTC.

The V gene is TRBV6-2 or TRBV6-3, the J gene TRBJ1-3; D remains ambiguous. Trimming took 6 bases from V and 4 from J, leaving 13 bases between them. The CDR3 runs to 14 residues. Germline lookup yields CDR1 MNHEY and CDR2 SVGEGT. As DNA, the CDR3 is TGTGCCAGCAGCTTTGAGGCTAGCGGAAACACCATATATTTT. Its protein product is CASSFEASGNTIYF.

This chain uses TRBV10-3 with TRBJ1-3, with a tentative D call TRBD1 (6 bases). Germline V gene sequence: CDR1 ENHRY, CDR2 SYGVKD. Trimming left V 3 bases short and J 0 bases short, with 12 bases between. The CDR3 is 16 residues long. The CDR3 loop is CAISDPVGGSGNTIYF. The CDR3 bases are TGTGCCATCAGTGACCCTGTAGGGGGCTCTGGAAACACCATATATTTT.